Presented here are 14 T cell receptor beta chains from one specimen sequenced in a study of prognosis after radiotherapy for stage I lung cancer. It was by two-round multiplex PCR that TCR beta CDR3 was amplified from genomic DNA. Every TRBV and TRBJ gene had its own specific primer in first-round PCR. MiXCR, run by TCRdb on the multiplex PCR reads, gives a single entry per CDR3 protein. Here the sample spans 31,000 or so distinct CDR3 sequences, about 42% being singletons. This material consisted of PBMCs, taken before or after stereotactic body radiation therapy (not recorded which). The receptor source for this set is a donor at least 50 years old with non-small cell lung cancer.

This clonotype was seen at least ten times. The genes are TRBV7-3 and TRBJ2-3; 8 nucleotides match TRBD2. CDR3 length: 15 residues. The ends lost 0 bases at V and 4 bases at J; junction bases unmatched: 3. Germline CDR1 SGHTA, CDR2 FQGTGA. DNA for the CDR3: TGTGCCAGCAGCTTAACTAGCGGGGACGCAGATACGCAGTATTTT. Translated: CASSLTSGDADTQYF.

This clonotype was seen repeatedly, ten times or more. This chain links TRBV28 with TRBJ1-4; D perhaps matches TRBD1 (6 bases). The V gene lost 1 base and the J gene lost 7 bases, with 13 bases spanning the gap. Germline CDR1 is MDHEN and CDR2 is SYDVKM. CDR3 size: 15 residues. For the CDR3, the DNA is TGTGCCAGCAGTTTATTGGGGGCCAGGGCTGAAAAACTGTTTTTT. Its translation: CASSLLGARAEKLFF.

J is TRBJ2-2 and V is TRBV12-3 or TRBV12-4; 10 nucleotides match TRBD1. With V trimmed by 5 bases and J by 8 bases, 8 bases remained unmatched. CDR3 length: 15 amino acids. The CDR3, as DNA: TGTGCCAGCAGTACCGGGACAGGGGATTCTGGGGAGCTGTTTTTT. Its protein is CASSTGTGDSGELFF.

This clonotype has at least ten counts. This sequence joins TRBV12-3 or TRBV12-4 and TRBJ1-6; weak D call: TRBD1 (5 bases). The CDR3 covers 17 residues. Trimming shortened V by 5 bases and J by 5 bases, and 19 bases separated the two germline ends. CDR3 residues: CASSPVLGQENNSPLHF. The CDR3 bases are TGTGCCAGCAGTCCCGTTTTGGGGCAGGAAAATAATTCACCCCTCCACTTT.

CDR3 bases: TGTGCCACCAGGGAGACCAGTAGCTCCTACAATGAGCAGTTCTTC. It encodes CATRETSSSYNEQFF. The rearrangement links TRBV15 to TRBJ2-1; D unresolved. The CDR3 has 15 residues. Looked up from germline, CDR1 is LNHNV and CDR2 is YYDKDF (reference sequence). The ends were cut back, 6 bases at V and 0 bases at J, with 12 bases in the middle.

For this clonotype: This CDR3 is missing its conserved last phenylalanine or tryptophan, likely due to a read error. This chain links TRBV12-3 or TRBV12-4 with TRBJ2-3, with 9 bases matching TRBD1. The CDR3 runs to 18 residues. V dropped 5 bases and J dropped 8; count of bases not matched to a gene: 20. The DNA of the CDR3 is TGTGCCAGCAGTCCACAGGGGGCTCTAGCGTGGGCAGGAGGTACGCAGTATTCT. Translating it yields CASSPQGALAWAGGTQYS.

The sample holds many counts of this clonotype. The chain is built from TRBV2 and TRBJ1-2, with TRBD1 as a possible D gene (5 bases). The germline V gene encodes CDR1 SNHLY and CDR2 FYNNEI. CDR3 size: 15 residues. Trimming stripped 4 bases from V and 2 bases from J, with 14 bases between. The DNA for the CDR3 is TGTGCCAGCAGTGCAGACAGCCCCCTGAACTATGGCTACACCTTC. It encodes CASSADSPLNYGYTF.

The J gene is TRBJ2-1, the V gene TRBV6-1, with 9 positions matching TRBD1. This CDR3 is 15 amino acids long. Germline loops: CDR1 MNHNS, CDR2 SASEGT. The junction had 5 bases not matched to a gene; V was cut back by 3 bases and J by 5 bases. CDR3 sequence (DNA): TGTGCCAGCAGTGAGGGGACAGGGACTAACAATGAGCAGTTCTTC. This gives the protein CASSEGTGTNNEQFF.

This clonotype was seen many times. This chain uses TRBV2 with TRBJ2-3; D not resolved. V gave up 4 bases and J gave up 3 bases, with 17 bases separating them. The CDR3 has 16 amino acids. Per germline, CDR1 SNHLY and CDR2 FYNNEI. CDR3 coding DNA: TGTGCCAGCAGTGGTCAGGCATTTGGGTCTACAGATACGCAGTATTTT. Its translation: CASSGQAFGSTDTQYF.

This clonotype was recorded at least ten times. The J gene is TRBJ2-7, the V gene TRBV29-1, with 9 positions matching TRBD1. There are 13 residues in the CDR3. With V trimmed by 7 bases and J by 7 bases, 11 bases remained unmatched. Per germline, CDR1 SQVTM and CDR2 ANQGSEA. This CDR3 is CSAGRDRAGEQYF. CDR3 DNA sequence: TGCAGCGCTGGAAGGGACAGGGCGGGGGAGCAGTACTTC.

This clonotype was seen many times. The chain is built from TRBV29-1 and TRBJ2-2, with D perhaps matching TRBD2 (5 bases). CDR1 is SQVTM, CDR2 ANQGSEA, per germline. The length of the CDR3 is 15 residues. Trimming pared 0 bases from V and 0 bases from J, leaving 8 bases between. This chain's CDR3 is CSVEEPSTNTGELFF. The CDR3 DNA is TGCAGCGTTGAAGAGCCTAGCACGAACACCGGGGAGCTGTTTTTT.

This clonotype was counted at least ten times. This sequence joins TRBV7-8 and TRBJ2-7; D tentatively fits TRBD1 or TRBD2 (5 bases each). The CDR3 is 16 residues long. Germline CDR1 is SGHVS and CDR2 is FQNEAQ. Deletions cut 3 bases from V and 0 bases from J, with 15 bases between. Here the CDR3 DNA reads TGTGCCAGCAGCTTTCAGGGAGAGTCTAGCTCCTACGAGCAGTACTTC. Translated, it gives CASSFQGESSSYEQYF.

Relative to its sample, this clonotype is medium-sized. The rearrangement joins TRBV30 to TRBJ1-5, with D possibly being TRBD1 (5 bases). This CDR3 is 13 amino acids long. CDR1 is GTSNPN, CDR2 SVGIG, per germline (reference sequence). Trimming took off 1 base at V and 6 bases at J, with 10 bases between the two ends. CDR3 loop: CAWSAGFGQPQHF. As DNA, the CDR3 is TGTGCCTGGAGTGCAGGGTTCGGTCAGCCCCAGCATTTT.

CDR3 sequence: CAITLSSVYEQYF. CDR3 DNA: TGTGCCATCACCCTCTCAAGTGTCTACGAGCAGTACTTC. This chain links TRBV27 with TRBJ2-7; D is unresolved. With 10 bases removed from V and 3 bases from J, the gap between germline ends came to 16 bases. Germline CDR1 reads MNHEY; CDR2 reads SMNVEV (reference sequence). The CDR3 extends over 13 amino acids.